The rows below give T cell receptor beta chains drawn from one sample of a study of CD8+ T cells in alopecia areata. The assay was immunoSEQ multiplex PCR, and TCRdb's table has in-frame clones only and misses some. The table has 140,000 to 150,000 clones, roughly 50% seen once; the top ten hold around 15%. This specimen consisted of CD8+ T cells sorted from blood, obtained at week 4, from a patient treated with tofacitinib. Every receptor here comes from a human donor with alopecia areata. CDR3s include the opening cysteine and the closing phenylalanine or tryptophan. The order of the fields is D gene, J gene, V gene, clone size, CDR3 protein, CDR3 DNA. The D gene is left open where the match is weak. Clone size is shown for a subset of rows, as once, few, many or a class of expanded clone.

D: TRBD1; J: TRBJ2-5; V: TRBV2; size: NA; CDR3: CASTRTGREAQYF; DNA: TGTGCCAGCACCAGGACAGGAAGAGAGGCCCAGTACTTC
D: TRBD2; J: TRBJ2-2; V: TRBV13; size: NA; CDR3: CASSLSSGGPNTGELFF; DNA: TGTGCCAGCAGCTTATCGAGCGGGGGCCCGAACACCGGGGAGCTGTTTTTT
D: NA; J: TRBJ1-1; V: TRBV30; size: NA; CDR3: CACDSSGTEAFF; DNA: TGTGCCTGCGATTCATCGGGCACTGAAGCTTTCTTT
D: NA; J: TRBJ1-5; V: TRBV4-1; size: NA; CDR3: CASSPYPHQPQHF; DNA: TGCGCCAGCAGCCCCTATCCCCATCAGCCCCAGCATTTT
D: TRBD2; J: TRBJ2-7; V: TRBV4-1; size: NA; CDR3: CASSPLREGKDYEQYF; DNA: TGCGCCAGCAGCCCCCTTCGGGAGGGGAAGGACTACGAGCAGTACTTC
D: NA; J: TRBJ1-6; V: TRBV2; size: few; CDR3: CASRGPRDQSSYNSPLHF; DNA: TGTGCCAGCAGGGGCCCACGGGACCAGAGCTCCTATAATTCACCCCTCCACTTT
D: NA; J: TRBJ2-7; V: TRBV29-1; size: once; CDR3: CSVEGPKGPYEQYF; DNA: TGCAGCGTTGAAGGCCCAAAAGGGCCCTACGAGCAGTACTTC
D: NA; J: TRBJ2-5; V: TRBV15; size: NA; CDR3: CATSIPGGRETQYF; DNA: TGTGCCACCAGTATACCCGGCGGGCGGGAGACCCAGTACTTC
D: NA; J: TRBJ2-5; V: TRBV4-2; size: NA; CDR3: CASSQLRPSSETQYF; DNA: TGTGCCAGCAGCCAATTAAGACCGAGTTCGGAGACCCAGTACTTC
D: TRBD1; J: TRBJ1-5; V: TRBV27; size: NA; CDR3: CASSVDRGTQPQHF; DNA: TGTGCCAGCAGTGTCGACAGGGGGACTCAGCCCCAGCATTTT
D: TRBD1; J: TRBJ2-3; V: TRBV19; size: few; CDR3: CARAGTGLSTDTQYF; DNA: TGTGCCAGAGCCGGGACAGGGCTGAGCACAGATACGCAGTATTTT
D: NA; J: TRBJ2-7; V: TRBV27; size: NA; CDR3: CACGETYEQYF; DNA: TGTGCCTGCGGGGAGACCTACGAGCAGTACTTC
D: NA; J: TRBJ1-2; V: TRBV29-1; size: NA; CDR3: CSAKDTGYYGYTF; DNA: TGCAGCGCCAAAGATACAGGGTACTATGGCTACACCTTC
D: TRBD2; J: TRBJ2-5; V: TRBV6-5; size: NA; CDR3: CASRRSSGVETQYF; DNA: TGTGCCAGCAGAAGGTCTAGCGGGGTCGAGACCCAGTACTTC
D: NA; J: TRBJ2-7; V: TRBV30; size: NA; CDR3: CAWSVYSYEQYF; DNA: TGTGCCTGGAGTGTATATTCCTACGAGCAGTACTTC
D: NA; J: TRBJ1-1; V: TRBV7-8; size: once; CDR3: CASSLVPEGSTEAFF; DNA: TGTGCCAGCAGCTTAGTTCCGGAGGGTAGCACTGAAGCTTTCTTT
D: NA; J: TRBJ2-5; V: TRBV6-1; size: NA; CDR3: CASTLAEKETQYF; DNA: TGTGCCAGCACCTTAGCGGAAAAAGAGACCCAGTACTTC
D: NA; J: TRBJ2-7; V: TRBV4-1; size: NA; CDR3: CASSQLALGEQYF; DNA: TGCGCCAGCAGCCAACTAGCGTTAGGCGAGCAGTACTTC
D: TRBD2; J: TRBJ2-1; V: TRBV18; size: few; CDR3: CASSPASGGNNEQFF; DNA: TGTGCCAGCTCACCAGCTAGCGGGGGGAACAATGAGCAGTTCTTC
D: NA; J: TRBJ2-3; V: TRBV6-5; size: NA; CDR3: CASSYSTSTDTQYF; DNA: TGTGCCAGCAGTTACTCGACTAGCACAGATACGCAGTATTTT
D: TRBD1; J: TRBJ2-7; V: TRBV29-1; size: few; CDR3: CSVLTGGSYEQYF; DNA: TGCAGCGTTTTAACAGGGGGCTCCTACGAGCAGTACTTC
D: NA; J: TRBJ1-2; V: TRBV30; size: NA; CDR3: CAWTLAGKYGYTF; DNA: TGTGCCTGGACTCTGGCTGGGAAGTATGGCTACACCTTC
D: NA; J: TRBJ1-1; V: TRBV5-1; size: NA; CDR3: CASSLRGPGTEAFF; DNA: TGCGCCAGCAGCTTGAGAGGGCCAGGGACTGAAGCTTTCTTT
D: TRBD1; J: TRBJ1-4; V: TRBV13; size: NA; CDR3: CASSSPGQGNEKLFF; DNA: TGTGCCAGCAGCTCGCCGGGACAGGGTAATGAAAAACTGTTTTTT
D: NA; J: TRBJ2-5; V: TRBV4-3; size: NA; CDR3: CASSPRGEETQYF; DNA: TGCGCCAGCAGCCCCCGTGGCGAAGAGACCCAGTACTTC
D: NA; J: TRBJ1-6; V: TRBV5-6; size: few; CDR3: CASSLEQGHSPLHF; DNA: TGTGCCAGCAGCTTGGAACAGGGCCATTCACCCCTCCACTTT
D: TRBD2; J: TRBJ2-3; V: TRBV29-1; size: NA; CDR3: CSVEGAGVRSDTQYF; DNA: TGCAGCGTTGAAGGCGCGGGGGTGAGGTCAGATACGCAGTATTTT
D: NA; J: TRBJ2-7; V: TRBV21-1; size: few; CDR3: CASSPPAREEQYF; DNA: TGTGCCAGCAGCCCCCCGGCGAGGGAAGAGCAGTACTTC
D: NA; J: TRBJ1-5; V: TRBV15; size: NA; CDR3: CATSTRDLDPSNQPQHF; DNA: TGTGCCACCAGCACCCGGGACCTAGATCCTAGCAATCAGCCCCAGCATTTT
D: NA; J: TRBJ1-5; V: TRBV11-2; size: NA; CDR3: CASRRVGIGPYSNQPQHF; DNA: TGTGCCAGCAGGCGGGTCGGTATCGGCCCTTATAGCAATCAGCCCCAGCATTTT
D: NA; J: TRBJ2-7; V: TRBV9; size: NA; CDR3: CASSPLGSYEQYF; DNA: TGTGCCAGCAGCCCCCTCGGGTCCTACGAGCAGTACTTC
D: TRBD2; J: TRBJ2-1; V: TRBV5-6; size: NA; CDR3: CASRVGGARDEQFF; DNA: TGTGCCAGCAGGGTGGGAGGGGCAAGGGATGAGCAGTTCTTC
D: NA; J: TRBJ1-1; V: TRBV7-8; size: NA; CDR3: CASSHLARGTEAFF; DNA: TGTGCCAGCAGCCATTTAGCTCGGGGGACTGAAGCTTTCTTT
D: NA; J: TRBJ1-1; V: TRBV9; size: NA; CDR3: CASSVGHKNTEAFF; DNA: TGTGCCAGCAGCGTAGGCCACAAGAACACTGAAGCTTTCTTT
D: NA; J: TRBJ2-3; V: TRBV6-4; size: once; CDR3: CASSDTSSTDTQYF; DNA: TGTGCCAGCAGTGATACTTCTAGCACAGATACGCAGTATTTT
D: NA; J: TRBJ1-1; V: TRBV6-6; size: few; CDR3: CASSLHNTEAFF; DNA: TGTGCCAGCAGTCTTCATAACACTGAAGCTTTCTTT
D: NA; J: TRBJ2-5; V: TRBV7-6; size: few; CDR3: CASSLEAPYQETQYF; DNA: TGTGCCAGCAGCTTAGAGGCACCTTACCAAGAGACCCAGTACTTC
D: TRBD2; J: TRBJ2-1; V: TRBV5-1; size: few; CDR3: CASSPTWASGAGEQFF; DNA: TGCGCCAGCAGCCCGACGTGGGCTAGCGGGGCGGGTGAGCAGTTCTTC
D: NA; J: TRBJ1-1; V: TRBV27; size: NA; CDR3: CASSLYIGVEAFF; DNA: TGTGCCAGCAGTTTATACATCGGGGTTGAAGCTTTCTTT
D: TRBD1; J: TRBJ2-3; V: TRBV13; size: NA; CDR3: CASSLPGGPDTQYF; DNA: TGTGCCAGCAGCCTACCAGGGGGCCCAGATACGCAGTATTTT
D: TRBD1; J: TRBJ2-1; V: TRBV9; size: NA; CDR3: CASSVQDRAYNEQFF; DNA: TGTGCCAGCAGCGTACAGGACAGGGCCTACAATGAGCAGTTCTTC
D: NA; J: TRBJ2-2; V: TRBV29-1; size: NA; CDR3: CSVEDRENAGTDAGELFF; DNA: TGCAGCGTTGAAGATCGGGAGAATGCAGGAACAGACGCCGGGGAGCTGTTTTTT
D: NA; J: TRBJ2-7; V: TRBV6-5; size: NA; CDR3: CASSYSMDYEQYF; DNA: TGTGCCAGCAGTTACTCGATGGATTACGAGCAGTACTTC
D: NA; J: TRBJ1-5; V: TRBV12-5; size: NA; CDR3: CASGLIQINQPQHF; DNA: TGTGCTAGTGGTTTGATACAGATCAATCAGCCCCAGCATTTT
D: NA; J: TRBJ2-5; V: TRBV13; size: few; CDR3: CASSGTGTIEETQYF; DNA: TGTGCCAGCAGCGGAACAGGGACCATCGAGGAGACCCAGTACTTC
D: NA; J: TRBJ2-1; V: TRBV30; size: NA; CDR3: CAWKVWGQSFYSGEQFF; DNA: TGTGCCTGGAAGGTTTGGGGGCAGTCCTTTTATAGCGGTGAGCAGTTCTTC
D: NA; J: TRBJ2-1; V: TRBV6-5; size: NA; CDR3: CAVGPNEQFF; DNA: TGTGCCGTCGGCCCCAATGAGCAGTTCTTC
D: NA; J: TRBJ2-3; V: TRBV7-9; size: few; CDR3: CASSLLAKPTDTQYF; DNA: TGTGCCAGCAGCTTACTGGCCAAGCCTACAGATACGCAGTATTTT
D: TRBD2; J: TRBJ2-7; V: TRBV4-3; size: few; CDR3: CASSQDISGGLYEQYF; DNA: TGCGCCAGCAGCCAAGACATCTCGGGGGGGCTGTACGAGCAGTACTTC
D: NA; J: TRBJ2-5; V: TRBV30; size: NA; CDR3: CACLSPPRYQETQYF; DNA: TGTGCCTGCCTTTCCCCCCCCAGGTACCAAGAGACCCAGTACTTC
D: TRBD1; J: TRBJ1-1; V: TRBV29-1; size: NA; CDR3: CSARTGAEAFF; DNA: TGCAGCGCTCGGACAGGAGCCGAAGCTTTCTTT